Listed here is a single T cell receptor (beta chain). The sample comes from a study of blood T cell repertoires in COVID-19. Only in-frame clones appear in the TCRdb table, and some are missing; sequencing was by immunoSEQ multiplex PCR. The sample includes about 15,000 clones, roughly nine tenths seen only once; the top ten take 2% to 3%. CDR3 length: 13 residues. Trimming shortened V by 8 bases and J by 2 bases, and 12 bases separated the two germline ends. CDR1 is SNHLY and CDR2 is FYNNEI in the germline V gene. This chain links TRBV2 with TRBJ1-2, with D maybe TRBD1 (5 bases). This clonotype originated in a woman aged 65 to 85 in a cohort sampled during active or convalescent COVID-19. Sequencing was carried out using peripheral blood. CDR3 nucleotides: TGTGCCAGCCCAGGGAAACTCAACTATGGCTACACCTTC. It is translated as CASPGKLNYGYTF.